This T cell receptor (beta chain) was identified in a study of blood T cell repertoires in COVID-19. Turning to the study itself: T cells, B-cell-depleted T cells, or PBMCs provided the cDNA or gDNA that served as material.

The protocol was immunoSEQ multiplex PCR, while the TCRdb copy is restricted to in-frame clones and leaves out a portion. The sample yields approximately 270,000 clones, 85% to 90% seen once. This clone was counted a few times. Germline V gives CDR1 LNHDA, CDR2 SQIVND (reference sequence). The CDR3 has 15 amino acids. The ends lost 2 bases at V and 4 bases at J; junction bases unmatched: 6. The sequence came from a woman younger than 45 with acute COVID-19. The sequencing input was PBMCs or T cells enriched from blood (not recorded which). The J gene is TRBJ2-5, the V gene TRBV19; 8 positions agree with TRBD2. The CDR3 DNA reads TGTGCCAGTAGTATAACCAGCGGGAGTGCAGAGACCCAGTACTTC. This encodes CASSITSGSAETQYF.